The subject of this entry is one T cell receptor (beta chain). This clone's antigen is unknown. Nothing much larger sits one base from this clone, and base qualities are not available. The data originate from a study of cytomegalovirus exposure and HLA in healthy donors (TCRdb year 2017). The study in broad terms: According to a later analysis, the 120 or so validation repertoires were produced on the same platform as the 666 repertoires of the first cohort. To predict cytomegalovirus infection status, the study brought together high-throughput TCR immunosequencing, statistical association of individual TCRs with disease status, and machine learning. The study aimed to test whether signatures of past pathogen exposure could be identified by cataloging public T cell receptors. A separate validation cohort of about 110 different subjects was used in addition to the 666-subject first cohort.

The library was generated by the immunoSEQ multiplex PCR assay. In the original analysis: To diagnose cytomegalovirus status from the catalog of TCR beta chain sequences, a statistical classification framework was built. Not all clones reach the TCRdb copy of this immuneACCESS table, which keeps in-frame sequences only. Checked studies attribute under half of the gap to unresolved V genes and leave the rest unexplained. D and trimming were read from the DNA, whereas the V and J calls and clone size are those reported in that table. Here the sample has 120,000 to 150,000 clones; roughly 91% occur a single time. The ten biggest clones cover 2.5% to 4% of the sample. The donors were included in the validation cohort of approximately 120 subjects, a group kept apart from the roughly 700-subject first cohort. Findings and caveats that apply to the study as a whole: While some public TCRs were present in many individuals, most TCR sequences turned up only very rarely across donors. All 120 or so repertoires were used to score co-occurrence in the validation cohort in a later analysis, because that analysis had no HLA typing for the cohort. Of the cluster scores, approximately 94% were above 0 in a later analysis, which found that TCRs clustered in the first cohort also tended to co-occur in the 120 or so validation repertoires. The study gave a list of about 160 TCR beta chains associated with cytomegalovirus. In vitro tests confirmed that a few of the cytomegalovirus-associated TCR beta chains recognize cytomegalovirus antigens. It was suggested by the authors that the approach could potentially be generalized to other disease states and immunological phenotypes. The classifier was reported to diagnose cytomegalovirus status with high specificity and sensitivity in both the original and validation cohorts.

The cysteine opens and the phenylalanine closes a CDR3 of 14 amino acids. The retained sequence is limited to the CDR3, 42 bases, with the frame set at the first base. Via the germline V gene (reference sequence), CDR1 is SGHNT and CDR2 YYREEE. Ends trimmed: V by 4 bases, J by 2 bases; bases unmatched to a gene: 5. The source of this sequence is a woman aged 18-30 years in good health and CMV-seropositive. This chain joins TRBV5-4 to TRBJ2-7, and 8 bases in between align with TRBD2. The material sequenced was PBMCs. The CDR3 in this case is CASSLSGSTYEQYF. The base sequence is TGTGCCAGCAGCCTAAGCGGGAGCACCTACGAGCAGTACTTC.